One and the same sample provided the 24 T cell receptor beta chains below, sequenced in a study of T cell repertoires in cytomegalovirus infection. TCRdb used MiXCR to reprocess the reads, holding one entry per CDR3 protein. This table holds 500,000 or so distinct CDR3 sequences, 16% found once. The sample taken for sequencing was CD8+ T cells from PBMCs. The receptors shown here come from a human donor in good health (CMV status not recorded). Some clones in this sample may be carry-over from other donors' samples.

This clonotype was seen ten or more times. V and J are TRBV29-1 and TRBJ2-1; 7 bases agree with TRBD2. The germline V gene has CDR1 SQVTM and CDR2 ANQGSEA. The CDR3 covers 14 residues. V shed 6 bases, J shed 0 bases, and the junction held 5 bases outside the gene matches. CDR3 nucleotides: TGCAGCGTGGTAAGCGGGACCTCCTACAATGAGCAGTTCTTC. Amino acids: CSVVSGTSYNEQFF.

The V call is TRBV14, the J call TRBJ2-5; TRBD2 matches at 12 bases. CDR1 is SGHDN and CDR2 is FVKESK in the germline V gene. The trim removed 3 bases at V and 6 bases at J, leaving 8 bases unmatched. The CDR3 covers 16 residues. CDR3 DNA sequence: TGTGCCAGCAGCCAGTCGACTAGCGGGGGAAGGAAGACCCAGTACTTC. This translates into CASSQSTSGGRKTQYF.

The chain carries TRBV5-6 and TRBJ2-7, with D uncertain. This CDR3 comprises 15 residues. Per germline, CDR1 SGHDT and CDR2 YYEEEE. The V and J ends lost 3 bases and 0 bases respectively, with 13 bases between them. Here the CDR3 reads CASSSDPFLSYEQYF. CDR3 sequence (DNA): TGTGCCAGCAGCTCCGACCCTTTCCTCTCCTACGAGCAGTACTTC.

This clonotype was counted at least ten times. The chain combines TRBV7-9 with TRBJ1-5; 11 bases agree with TRBD1. The germline V gene encodes CDR1 SEHNR and CDR2 FQNEAQ (reference sequence). V lost 3 bases, J lost 4 bases, and 5 bases stayed unmatched. This CDR3 has 16 amino acids. CDR3 in DNA: TGTGCCAGCAGCTTCGGACAGGGGGCTAGAAATCAGCCCCAGCATTTT. Its translation is CASSFGQGARNQPQHF. Full variable domain (outside the CDR3, taken from reference TRBV7-9 and TRBJ1-5): DTGVSQNPRHKITKRGQNVTFRCDPISEHNRLYWYRQTLGQGPEFLTYFQNEAQLEKSRLLSDRFSAERPKGSFSTLEIQRTEQGDSAMYLCASSFGQGARNQPQHFGDGTRLSIL.

This clonotype was recorded at least ten times. The chain uses TRBV27 and TRBJ2-7, with 14 positions matching TRBD2. The V segment lost 6 bases and the J segment 2 bases; nucleotides outside the gene matches: 3. Per germline, CDR1 MNHEY and CDR2 SMNVEV (reference sequence). This CDR3 is built from 15 residues. Here the CDR3 reads CASSSGLAGAYEQYF. CDR3 coding DNA: TGTGCCAGCAGCTCGGGACTAGCGGGGGCCTACGAGCAGTACTTC.

This clonotype has ten or more counts. The chain links TRBV27 to TRBJ2-5; TRBD2 matches at 12 bases. Germline CDR1 reads MNHEY; CDR2 reads SMNVEV (reference sequence). The CDR3 extends over 16 amino acids. V shed 5 bases and J 5 bases; nucleotides not matched to a gene: 9. CDR3 sequence: CASSKRLAGVGETQYF. DNA for the CDR3: TGTGCCAGCAGTAAAAGACTAGCGGGAGTCGGCGAGACCCAGTACTTC.

The sample holds a few counts of this clonotype. The chain uses TRBV7-3 and TRBJ2-1; D is possibly TRBD2 (6 bases). Trimming left V 8 bases short and J 3 bases short, with 29 bases between. Looked up from germline, CDR1 is SGHTA and CDR2 is FQGTGA. CDR3 length: 19 amino acids. The CDR3 here is CASGGANEGGLDFYNEQFF. The CDR3 region has the DNA TGTGCCAGCGGAGGGGCAAATGAGGGAGGCTTAGACTTCTACAATGAGCAGTTCTTC.

This clonotype showed up many times. The chain employs TRBV11-1 and TRBJ1-2; D ambiguous. CDR1 SGHAT and CDR2 FQDESV come from the germline V gene (reference sequence). CDR3 size: 15 residues. The germline V and J ends were trimmed by 5 bases and 4 bases, with 17 bases remaining between them. The CDR3 reads CASSRPRESVYGYTF. DNA for the CDR3: TGTGCCAGCAGCCGACCACGGGAAAGCGTCTATGGCTACACCTTC. The full variable domain, its missing parts supplied by reference TRBV11-1 and TRBJ1-2, is EAEVAQSPRYKITEKSQAVAFWCDPISGHATLYWYRQILGQGPELLVQFQDESVVDDSQLPKDRFSAERLKGVDSTLKIQPAELGDSAMYLCASSRPRESVYGYTFGSGTRLTVV.

This chain joins TRBV6-5 and TRBJ2-5, with TRBD1 matching over 8 bases. V shed 1 base, J shed 3 bases, and the junction held 7 bases outside the gene matches. Per the germline V gene, CDR1 is MNHEY and CDR2 is SVGAGI. The CDR3 covers 16 residues. DNA for the CDR3: TGTGCCAGCAGTTACTATCAGACAGGGGCCGAAGAGACCCAGTACTTC. This gives the protein CASSYYQTGAEETQYF.

This rearrangement joins TRBV20-1 to TRBJ2-5, with D perhaps TRBD2 (6 bases). Germline V gene sequence: CDR1 DFQATT, CDR2 SNEGSKA (reference sequence). V lost 2 bases and J lost 1, with 11 bases in between. The CDR3 contains 14 residues. The CDR3 DNA reads as TGCAGTGCTAGAAAACGGGGGACCCAAGAGACCCAGTACTTC. As protein: CSARKRGTQETQYF.

This rearrangement joins TRBV3-1 to TRBJ2-1; TRBD2 agrees at 9 bases. The germline V gene has CDR1 LGHDT and CDR2 YNNKEL (reference sequence). The CDR3 covers 15 residues. Trimming removed 8 bases from V and 8 bases from J; junction bases left unmatched: 13. DNA for the CDR3: TGTGCCAGCTCCGACGAGGGACTAGCTTTCCATGAGCAGTTCTTC. Its translation: CASSDEGLAFHEQFF.

The chain employs TRBV19 and TRBJ2-4; TRBD1 aligns across 7 bases. CDR1 LNHDA and CDR2 SQIVND come from the germline V gene (reference sequence). Trimming took 5 bases from V and 3 from J; bases not matched to a gene: 10. CDR3 length: 16 residues. Written as DNA, the CDR3 is TGTGCCAGTAGTGCGGACAGGAGCCACTTCAAAAACATTCAGTACTTC. Translating gives CASSADRSHFKNIQYF.

Remarks on this clonotype: The CDR3 ends on some other residue instead of the conserved phenylalanine or tryptophan, so this is likely a read error. The chain recombines TRBV27 with TRBJ2-1; D not resolved. Germline CDR1 and CDR2: MNHEY and SMNVEV (reference sequence). The CDR3 has 13 residues. The ends were cut back, 3 bases at V and 9 bases at J, with 12 bases in the middle. The CDR3 DNA reads as TGTGCCAGCAGTTTGGGTGGGTTAGGTGAGCAGTTCTTA. This encodes CASSLGGLGEQFL.

The rearrangement uses TRBV19 and TRBJ1-5; 8 positions agree with TRBD1. The CDR3 contains 16 residues. With 0 bases clipped from V and 5 bases from J, the junction kept 6 bases outside the gene matches. Germline V lookup: CDR1 LNHDA, CDR2 SQIVND (reference sequence). The CDR3 spells CASSIDMVQGDQPQHF. The CDR3 coding sequence is TGTGCCAGTAGTATAGATATGGTACAGGGGGATCAGCCCCAGCATTTT. Using reference TRBV19 and TRBJ1-5 for the parts outside the CDR3, the full variable domain is DGGITQSPKYLFRKEGQNVTLSCEQNLNHDAMYWYRQDPGQGLRLIYYSQIVNDFQKGDIAEGYSVSREKKESFPLTVTSAQKNPTAFYLCASSIDMVQGDQPQHFGDGTRLSIL.

This chain connects TRBV7-9 to TRBJ2-5, with D perhaps matching TRBD1 (6 bases). The length of the CDR3 is 14 residues. V was shortened by 5 bases and J by 1 base, with 11 bases between the two germline ends. The germline CDR1 and CDR2 sequences are SEHNR and FQNEAQ (reference sequence). This CDR3 is CASSHSTGQETQYF. In nucleotides, the CDR3 is TGTGCCAGCAGCCATTCGACAGGCCAAGAGACCCAGTACTTC.

V usage is TRBV6-6 and J usage is TRBJ1-2; D call uncertain. V was trimmed by 11 bases and J by 5 bases, leaving 15 bases between them. In germline, CDR1 is MNHNY, CDR2 SVGAGI (reference sequence). The CDR3 is made up of 12 amino acids. CDR3 protein: CAVWFRDYGYTF. In DNA form, the CDR3 reads TGTGCCGTCTGGTTTAGGGATTATGGCTACACCTTC.

This clonotype has just a few counts. This chain links TRBV5-1 with TRBJ2-1, with 13 positions matching TRBD2. This CDR3 has 16 residues. V lost 4 bases, J lost 8 bases, and 9 bases stayed unmatched. Germline V lookup: CDR1 SGHRS, CDR2 YFSETQ. As DNA, the CDR3 is TGCGCCAGCAGCCCCCAACTAGCGGGAGGGATGGATGAGCAGTTCTTC. Residues: CASSPQLAGGMDEQFF. The complete variable domain, with remaining parts taken from reference TRBV5-1 and TRBJ2-1, reads KAGVTQTPRYLIKTRGQQVTLSCSPISGHRSVSWYQQTPGQGLQFLFEYFSETQRNKGNFPGRFSGRQFSNSRSEMNVSTLELGDSALYLCASSPQLAGGMDEQFFGPGTRLTVL.

The table lists this clonotype with a few counts. J is TRBJ2-5 and V is TRBV6-1; D remains unclear. The germline V gene encodes CDR1 MNHNS and CDR2 SASEGT. Trimming shortened V by 2 bases and J by 2 bases, and 9 bases separated the two germline ends. The CDR3 runs 14 residues. The CDR3 nucleotides read TGTGCCAGCAGTGAATTGGACCAGCAAGAGACCCAGTACTTC. As protein: CASSELDQQETQYF.

This clonotype has a count of ten or more. V gene TRBV7-9 combines with J gene TRBJ1-1; D is unclear. Germline-derived CDR1 and CDR2 are SEHNR and FQNEAQ (reference sequence). CDR3 length: 13 amino acids. V dropped 5 bases and J dropped 4 bases, with 11 bases sitting between them. This CDR3 reads CASSLSGVTEAFF. CDR3 DNA: TGTGCCAGCAGCCTGTCCGGCGTCACTGAAGCTTTCTTT.

This sequence joins TRBV5-1 and TRBJ2-7, with D perhaps TRBD1 (5 bases). V shed 0 bases and J shed 3 bases, with 13 bases lying between them. Per germline, CDR1 SGHRS and CDR2 YFSETQ. The CDR3 consists of 15 residues. CDR3 protein: CASSLVTGSYYEQYF. In DNA, the CDR3 is TGCGCCAGCAGCTTGGTAACAGGTAGCTACTACGAGCAGTACTTC.

This chain connects TRBV2 to TRBJ1-2; D is unresolved. CDR1 SNHLY and CDR2 FYNNEI come from the germline V gene. There are 12 residues in the CDR3. V gave up 10 bases and J gave up 0 bases, with 9 bases separating them. Here the CDR3 reads CANRLSNYGYTF. CDR3 coding DNA: TGTGCCAACAGACTCTCTAACTATGGCTACACCTTC.

This clonotype was seen many times. The J gene is TRBJ2-7, the V gene TRBV11-2, with TRBD2 identical over 7 bases. This CDR3 region has 15 residues. Germline values: CDR1 SGHAT, CDR2 FQNNGV. J gave up 4 bases and V 1 base, and 7 bases lay outside the gene matches. Here the CDR3 reads CASSLGGGMLYEQYF. In DNA form, the CDR3 reads TGTGCCAGCAGCTTAGGGGGAGGGATGTTGTACGAGCAGTACTTC.

As concerns this clonotype: An end of the junction does not agree with germline; a read error may underlie this. This chain connects TRBV15 to TRBJ2-1; unclear D gene. The germline CDR1 and CDR2 sequences are LNHNV and YYDKDF (reference sequence). This CDR3 is 12 amino acids long. CDR3 sequence reads: CATSSGGWLRVF. The CDR3 region has the DNA TGTGCCACCAGCAGCGGCGGCTGGCTGAGAGTCTTC.

The sample holds many counts of this clonotype. This sequence joins TRBV28 and TRBJ2-7; TRBD2 aligns across 8 bases. V lost 6 bases and J lost 7; bases outside the gene matches: 8. The CDR3 is 13 amino acids. CDR1 MDHEN and CDR2 SYDVKM come from the germline V gene. The CDR3 region is CASSLGAGGEQYF. CDR3 sequence (DNA): TGTGCCAGCAGCTTAGGGGCGGGGGGAGAGCAGTACTTC. Variable domain in full (rest from reference TRBV28 and TRBJ2-7): DVKVTQSSRYLVKRTGEKVFLECVQDMDHENMFWYRQDPGLGLRLIYFSYDVKMKEKGDIPEGYSVSREKKERFSLILESASTNQTSMYLCASSLGAGGEQYFGPGTRLTVT.